This T cell receptor (beta chain) came from a study of CD8+ T cells in alopecia areata. Background on the study: Dosing spanned 6 to 18 months on tofacitinib, then 6 months off drug. Study findings and constraints: Scalp lesions, especially in alopecia totalis/universalis, had higher clonality than normal scalp. Only a single nonresponder existed, so baseline CD8+ expansion links stay unclear.

This clone was counted a few times. Its target is unknown. Treatment here: oral pan-JAK inhibitor, 5-10 mg twice daily. V was trimmed by 6 bases and J by 1 base, leaving 6 bases between them. CDR1 is SQVTM, CDR2 ANQGSEA, per germline. CDR3 length equals 11 residues. It was cDNA, reverse transcribed from extracted RNA, that served as the sequencing template. Sequenced by immunoSEQ multiplex PCR; TCRdb stores in-frame clones only, minus some. The repertoire holds about 180,000 clones, with about 48% as singletons. Here the sequenced sample was CD8+ T cells sorted from blood, taken at week 24, from a patient treated with tofacitinib. This chain joins TRBV29-1 and TRBJ1-1; D not resolved. The receptor comes from a human donor with alopecia areata. The CDR3 sequence is CSVRSNTEAFF. DNA for the CDR3: TGCAGCGTCCGATCGAACACTGAAGCTTTCTTT. Looking up the rest from reference TRBV29-1 and TRBJ1-1 gives the full variable domain: SAVISQKPSRDICQRGTSLTIQCQVDSQVTMMFWYRQQPGQSLTLIATANQGSEATYESGFVIDKFPISRPNLTFSTLTVSNMSPEDSSIYLCSVRSNTEAFFGQGTRLTVV.